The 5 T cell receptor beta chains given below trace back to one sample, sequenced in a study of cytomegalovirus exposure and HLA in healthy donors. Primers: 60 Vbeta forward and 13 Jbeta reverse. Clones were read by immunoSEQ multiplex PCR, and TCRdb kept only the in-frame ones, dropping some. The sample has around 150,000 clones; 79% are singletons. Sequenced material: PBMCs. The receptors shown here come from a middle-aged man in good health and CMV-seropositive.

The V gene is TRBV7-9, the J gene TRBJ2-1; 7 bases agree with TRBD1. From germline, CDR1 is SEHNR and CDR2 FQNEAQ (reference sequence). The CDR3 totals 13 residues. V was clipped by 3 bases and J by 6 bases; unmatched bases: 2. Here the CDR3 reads CASSFDRVNEQFF. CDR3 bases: TGTGCCAGCAGCTTTGACAGGGTCAATGAGCAGTTCTTC.

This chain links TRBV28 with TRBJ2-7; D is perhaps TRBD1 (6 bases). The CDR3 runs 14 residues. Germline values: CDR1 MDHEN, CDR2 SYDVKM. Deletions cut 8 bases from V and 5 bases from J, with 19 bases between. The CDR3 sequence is CASRPGAGVHEQYF. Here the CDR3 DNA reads TGTGCCAGCCGACCCGGGGCAGGGGTCCACGAGCAGTACTTC.

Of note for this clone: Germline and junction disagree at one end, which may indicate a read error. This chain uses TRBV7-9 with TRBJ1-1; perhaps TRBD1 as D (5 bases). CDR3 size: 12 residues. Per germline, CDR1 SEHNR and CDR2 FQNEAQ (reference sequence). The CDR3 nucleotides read TGTTCCAGCAGCGCGCAGGGCACTGAAGCTTTCTTT. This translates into CSSSAQGTEAFF.

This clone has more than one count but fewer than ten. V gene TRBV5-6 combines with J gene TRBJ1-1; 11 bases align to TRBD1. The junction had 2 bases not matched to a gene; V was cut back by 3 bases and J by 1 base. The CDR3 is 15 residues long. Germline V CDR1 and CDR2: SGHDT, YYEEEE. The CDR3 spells CASSWGTGGNTEAFF. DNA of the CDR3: TGTGCCAGCAGCTGGGGGACAGGGGGGAACACTGAAGCTTTCTTT.

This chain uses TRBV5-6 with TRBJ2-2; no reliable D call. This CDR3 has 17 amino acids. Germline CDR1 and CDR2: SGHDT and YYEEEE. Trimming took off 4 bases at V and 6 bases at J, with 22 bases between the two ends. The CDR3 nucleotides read TGTGCCAGCAGCCCTTTCCTTGGTGCTTCCACAGCCGGGGAGCTGTTTTTT. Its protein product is CASSPFLGASTAGELFF.